The clone carrying this T cell receptor beta chain was seen repeatedly, ten times or more. The CDR3 sequence is 13 residues long. J was trimmed by 0 bases and V by 10 bases; bases with no gene match: 2. CDR1 and CDR2 (germline): MNHEY, SVGAGI. In the original processing: Estimation of nucleated cell counts was performed using reference gene primer amplification. Data came from immunoSEQ multiplex PCR; TCRdb stores just in-frame clones and leaves some out. V and J calls and clone size are those listed in that table; D and trimming were worked out from the DNA. The data hold 250,000 to 350,000 clones, with 65% to 85% observed a single time. The entry originates in a study of blood T cell repertoires in COVID-19. Study context: The analysed material was cDNA or gDNA that came from T cells, B-cell-depleted T cells, or PBMCs.

A Seattle source enrolled patients during active infection and followed them longitudinally. This clonotype was sampled from a person between 65 and 80 years old with COVID-19, enrolled during active disease. The chain links TRBV6-5 to TRBJ2-2, with 7 nucleotides matching TRBD1. The specimen was peripheral blood. DNA of the CDR3: TGTGCCACTAGGGGGCCGAACACCGGGGAGCTGTTTTTT. It is translated as CATRGPNTGELFF.